The rows below give T cell receptor beta chains drawn from one sample of a study of Graves' ophthalmopathy and Graves' hyperthyroidism. Via MiXCR, TCRdb re-called the multiplex PCR reads, giving one row per CDR3 protein. In the table there are about 740,000 distinct CDR3 sequences, roughly two fifths of which are singletons. Sequenced input: peripheral blood. The receptors originated from an adult man with Graves' ophthalmopathy. Each CDR3 is given with its conserved first and last residue. The order of the fields is CDR3 length, V gene, J gene, D gene, clone size, CDR3 DNA, CDR3 protein. D genes are given only for firm matches. Clone size appears in some rows only: once, few, many, or a class for an expanded clone.

len: 14; v_gene: TRBV7-6; j_gene: TRBJ2-7; d_gene: -; abundance: many; CDR3nt: TGTGCCAGCAGCTACCCCAGGCAGACCTACGAGCAGTACTTC; CDR3aa: CASSYPRQTYEQYF
len: 14; v_gene: TRBV9; j_gene: TRBJ1-6; d_gene: -; abundance: -; CDR3nt: TGTGCCAGCACCCGGACAGCCAATAATTCACCCCTCCACTTT; CDR3aa: CASTRTANNSPLHF
len: 15; v_gene: TRBV11-2; j_gene: TRBJ2-5; d_gene: TRBD2; abundance: many; CDR3nt: TGTGCCAGCACTCTCTCGGGGAGGGGTCAAGAGACCCAGTACTTC; CDR3aa: CASTLSGRGQETQYF
len: 16; v_gene: TRBV9; j_gene: TRBJ2-2; d_gene: -; abundance: -; CDR3nt: TGTGCCAGCAGCCCCCACCCCGGGACGATCACCGGGGAGCTGTTTTTT; CDR3aa: CASSPHPGTITGELFF
len: 13; v_gene: TRBV5-1; j_gene: TRBJ1-2; d_gene: TRBD1; abundance: many; CDR3nt: TGCGCCAGCAGCACAGACAGGGGGTATGGCTACACCTTC; CDR3aa: CASSTDRGYGYTF
len: 13; v_gene: TRBV5-4; j_gene: TRBJ1-2; d_gene: -; abundance: many; CDR3nt: TGTGCCAGCAGTTTGGGGGGGTCTCGGGGCTACACCTTC; CDR3aa: CASSLGGSRGYTF
len: 14; v_gene: TRBV19; j_gene: TRBJ1-2; d_gene: TRBD1; abundance: -; CDR3nt: TGTGCCAGTAGTATCCGGAACAGGGGTCTTGGCTACACCTTC; CDR3aa: CASSIRNRGLGYTF
len: 16; v_gene: TRBV10-1; j_gene: TRBJ2-3; d_gene: TRBD1; abundance: many; CDR3nt: TGCGCCAGCAGTGAAGATCGGACAGGGGCTTGGGATACGCAGTATTTT; CDR3aa: CASSEDRTGAWDTQYF
len: 13; v_gene: TRBV20-1; j_gene: TRBJ2-5; d_gene: -; abundance: -; CDR3nt: TGCAGTGCTAGAGATTCCGGGTGGCAGACCCAGTACTTC; CDR3aa: CSARDSGWQTQYF
len: 13; v_gene: TRBV20-1; j_gene: TRBJ2-7; d_gene: TRBD1; abundance: few; CDR3nt: TGCAGTGCTGGACGGACAGGGACCTACGAGCAGTACTTC; CDR3aa: CSAGRTGTYEQYF
len: 15; v_gene: TRBV2; j_gene: TRBJ2-5; d_gene: -; abundance: few; CDR3nt: TGTGCCAGCAGTTACCTTAATCCGACGAAAGAGACCCAGTACTTC; CDR3aa: CASSYLNPTKETQYF
len: 15; v_gene: TRBV20-1; j_gene: TRBJ1-5; d_gene: -; abundance: -; CDR3nt: TGCAGTGCTATCAGGGGACATTATAGCAATCAGCCCCAGCATTTT; CDR3aa: CSAIRGHYSNQPQHF
len: 10; v_gene: TRBV20-1; j_gene: TRBJ1-4; d_gene: -; abundance: -; CDR3nt: TGCAGTGGGACTAATGAAAAACTGTTTTTT; CDR3aa: CSGTNEKLFF
len: 14; v_gene: TRBV7-9; j_gene: TRBJ2-5; d_gene: -; abundance: many; CDR3nt: TGTGCCAGCAGCTTAGCCTCGGGACAAGAGACCCAGTACTTC; CDR3aa: CASSLASGQETQYF
len: 14; v_gene: TRBV5-5; j_gene: TRBJ1-1; d_gene: TRBD1; abundance: few; CDR3nt: TGTGCCAGCAGCGGCAGGGGGCCATACACTGAAGCTTTCTTT; CDR3aa: CASSGRGPYTEAFF
len: 14; v_gene: TRBV7-3; j_gene: TRBJ1-1; d_gene: TRBD1; abundance: -; CDR3nt: TGTGCCAGCAGCGCACAGGCGACAGGGGGCTTGGCTTTCTTT; CDR3aa: CASSAQATGGLAFF
len: 14; v_gene: TRBV7-8; j_gene: TRBJ1-1; d_gene: TRBD1; abundance: many; CDR3nt: TGTGCCAGCAGCTCGACAGGGTGGAACACTGAAGCTTTCTTT; CDR3aa: CASSSTGWNTEAFF
len: 15; v_gene: TRBV7-6; j_gene: TRBJ2-2; d_gene: TRBD1; abundance: -; CDR3nt: TGTGCCAGCAGCTTAGGGACAGGGCAGACCGGGGAGCTGTTTTTT; CDR3aa: CASSLGTGQTGELFF
len: 13; v_gene: TRBV10-3; j_gene: TRBJ1-1; d_gene: -; abundance: few; CDR3nt: TGTGCCAGTAAACTAGAGACGAACACTGAAGCTTTCTTT; CDR3aa: CASKLETNTEAFF
len: 15; v_gene: TRBV10-3; j_gene: TRBJ1-2; d_gene: TRBD1; abundance: many; CDR3nt: TGTGCCATCAGTGATCCCGGGACAGGGGGATATGGCTACACCTTC; CDR3aa: CAISDPGTGGYGYTF